One sample yielded the 14 T cell receptor beta chains listed below, sequenced in a study of cytomegalovirus exposure and HLA in healthy donors. The PCR made use of 60 Vbeta and 13 Jbeta primers. Assay: immunoSEQ multiplex PCR; the TCRdb copy retains only in-frame clones and omits some. This sample carries about 120,000 clones, about 85% of them seen once, and the ten largest clones take approximately 0.22%. Sequenced input: PBMCs. All receptors derive from a man over 45 in good health and CMV-seronegative.

Only a few counts were recorded for this clone. J is TRBJ2-5 and V is TRBV6-5; TRBD2 might be the D (6 bases). This CDR3 region has 13 residues. V lost 5 bases to trimming and J lost 2 bases, with 9 bases between them. Per germline, CDR1 MNHEY and CDR2 SVGAGI. CDR3 sequence reads: CASSRDSQETQYF. The CDR3 DNA follows: TGTGCCAGCAGTCGGGACTCACAAGAGACCCAGTACTTC.

The CDR3 DNA reads TGCAGCGTGGCCGGGACAAATAGCAATCAGCCCCAGCATTTT. Protein product: CSVAGTNSNQPQHF. This rearrangement joins TRBV29-1 to TRBJ1-5; D is possibly TRBD1 (6 bases). CDR1 is SQVTM and CDR2 is ANQGSEA in the germline V gene. This CDR3 is 14 amino acids long. Trimming removed 6 bases at V and 0 bases at J, with 12 bases between.

J is TRBJ1-1 and V is TRBV4-2; a possible D gene is TRBD1 (5 bases). The CDR3 loop spans 14 amino acids. Germline lookup yields CDR1 LGHNA and CDR2 YNFKEQ. V lost 0 bases and J lost 2, with 7 bases in between. The DNA of the CDR3 is TGTGCCAGCAGCCAAGAAGACAGAAACACTGAAGCTTTCTTT. The encoded protein is CASSQEDRNTEAFF.

This clone was counted a few times. The chain joins TRBV6-1 to TRBJ1-4, with D possibly TRBD1 on 6 matching bases. Germline V gene data show CDR1 as MNHNS and CDR2 as SASEGT. The germline V and J ends were trimmed by 6 bases and 8 bases, with 13 bases remaining between them. The CDR3 is 13 residues long. CDR3 amino acids: CASSLNREEKLFF. The DNA for the CDR3 is TGTGCCAGCAGCCTTAACAGGGAAGAAAAACTGTTTTTT.

This rearrangement joins TRBV19 to TRBJ2-3; D uncertain. The CDR3 consists of 12 residues. The germline V and J ends were trimmed by 3 bases and 5 bases, with 6 bases remaining between them. Germline loops: CDR1 LNHDA, CDR2 SQIVND (reference sequence). CDR3 sequence (DNA): TGTGCCAGTAGTATGCGGAGAGATACGCAGTATTTT. Its translation: CASSMRRDTQYF.

This chain links TRBV5-4 with TRBJ2-7; TRBD2 aligns across 13 bases. V was clipped by 4 bases and J by 6 bases; unmatched bases: 4. CDR3 length: 14 residues. From germline, CDR1 is SGHNT and CDR2 YYREEE (reference sequence). The CDR3 region is CASSTSGGAGEQYF. CDR3 bases: TGTGCCAGCAGCACTAGCGGGGGGGCCGGCGAGCAGTACTTC.

V usage is TRBV2 and J usage is TRBJ2-7; D not certain. Germline CDR1 is SNHLY and CDR2 is FYNNEI. Trimming removed 1 base at V and 3 bases at J, with 4 bases between. CDR3 length equals 12 residues. The CDR3 spells CASSEVGYEQYF. The CDR3 DNA is TGTGCCAGCAGTGAAGTCGGCTACGAGCAGTACTTC. The full variable domain, completed using reference TRBV2 and TRBJ2-7, is EPEVTQTPSHQVTQMGQEVILRCVPISNHLYFYWYRQILGQKVEFLVSFYNNEISEKSEIFDDQFSVERPDGSNFTLKIRSTKLEDSAMYFCASSEVGYEQYFGPGTRLTVT.

This sequence joins TRBV15 and TRBJ2-7, with 9 bases that match TRBD1. J was trimmed by 3 bases and V by 4 bases; bases with no gene match: 10. From germline, CDR1 is LNHNV and CDR2 YYDKDF (reference sequence). There are 16 residues in the CDR3. CDR3 sequence (DNA): TGTGCCACCAGCACAACACAGGGGGCCTCCCGCTACGAGCAGTACTTC. It is translated as CATSTTQGASRYEQYF.

This chain connects TRBV5-4 to TRBJ2-2, with D perhaps TRBD1 (5 bases). The CDR3 consists of 16 residues. The V and J ends lost 2 bases and 2 bases respectively, with 13 bases between them. CDR1 is SGHNT, CDR2 YYREEE, per germline (reference sequence). DNA of the CDR3: TGTGCCAGCAGCTTCCCAGGGTTGTCCAACACCGGGGAGCTGTTTTTT. Residues: CASSFPGLSNTGELFF.

This clone has a single count. The chain is built from TRBV25-1 and TRBJ1-1; 7 bases map to TRBD1. The CDR3 sequence is 15 residues long. CDR1 is MGHDK, CDR2 SYGVNS, per germline. Trimming at V came to 4 bases and at J to 3 bases, leaving 8 bases not matched to a gene. The CDR3 spells CASSGYRGRDTEAFF. Here the CDR3 DNA reads TGTGCCAGCAGTGGATACAGGGGTCGGGACACTGAAGCTTTCTTT. Looking up the rest from reference TRBV25-1 and TRBJ1-1 gives the full variable domain: EADIYQTPRYLVIGTGKKITLECSQTMGHDKMYWYQQDPGMELHLIHYSYGVNSTEKGDLSSESTVSRIRTEHFPLTLESARPSHTSQYLCASSGYRGRDTEAFFGQGTRLTVV.

The V and J genes are TRBV7-3 and TRBJ2-2, with D perhaps TRBD2 (6 bases). Germline CDR1 and CDR2: SGHTA and FQGTGA. V lost 3 bases and J lost 2, with 10 bases in between. This CDR3 region has 15 residues. CDR3 residues: CASSLGGRNTGELFF. The CDR3, as DNA: TGTGCCAGCAGCTTGGGAGGCCGTAACACCGGGGAGCTGTTTTTT.

This chain uses TRBV28 with TRBJ1-5; 9 bases fit TRBD1. Germline CDR1 and CDR2: MDHEN and SYDVKM. The CDR3 loop spans 15 amino acids. The trim removed 4 bases at V and 7 bases at J, leaving 8 bases unmatched. CDR3 residues: CASSSSGQGRQPQHF. The CDR3 coding sequence is TGTGCCAGCAGTTCCTCCGGACAGGGGAGACAGCCCCAGCATTTT.

This rearrangement joins TRBV7-2 to TRBJ1-1, with a weak D call TRBD1 (5 bases). There are 14 residues in the CDR3. Trimming removed 3 bases at V and 1 base at J, with 9 bases between. Germline CDR1 SGHTA, CDR2 FQGNSA. This CDR3 is CASSFHRSNTEAFF. CDR3 nucleotide sequence: TGTGCCAGCAGCTTTCACAGGTCGAACACTGAAGCTTTCTTT.

The CDR3: CASSDRNQPQHF. The CDR3 nucleotides read TGTGCCAGCAGTGACAGGAATCAGCCCCAGCATTTT. This chain joins TRBV27 and TRBJ1-5; a weak D match, TRBD1 (6 bases). The CDR3 runs to 12 residues. Per germline, CDR1 MNHEY and CDR2 SMNVEV (reference sequence). V was trimmed by 5 bases and J by 4 bases, leaving 6 bases between them.